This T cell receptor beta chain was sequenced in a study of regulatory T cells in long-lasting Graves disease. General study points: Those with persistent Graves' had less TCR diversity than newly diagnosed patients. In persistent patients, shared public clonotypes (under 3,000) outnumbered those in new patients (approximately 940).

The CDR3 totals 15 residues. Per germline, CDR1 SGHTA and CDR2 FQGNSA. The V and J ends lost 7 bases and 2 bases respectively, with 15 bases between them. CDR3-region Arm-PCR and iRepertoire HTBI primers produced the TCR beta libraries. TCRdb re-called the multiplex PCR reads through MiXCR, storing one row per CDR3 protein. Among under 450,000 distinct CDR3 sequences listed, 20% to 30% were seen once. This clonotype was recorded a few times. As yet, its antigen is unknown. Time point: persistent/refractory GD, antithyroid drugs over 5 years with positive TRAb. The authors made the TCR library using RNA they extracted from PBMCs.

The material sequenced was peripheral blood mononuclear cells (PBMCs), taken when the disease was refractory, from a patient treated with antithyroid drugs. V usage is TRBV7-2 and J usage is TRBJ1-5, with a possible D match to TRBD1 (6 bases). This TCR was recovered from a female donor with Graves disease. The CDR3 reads CASNPSGDRNQPQHF. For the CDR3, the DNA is TGTGCCAGCAACCCCTCAGGGGATCGCAATCAGCCCCAGCATTTT.